The T cell receptor (beta chain) under discussion was sequenced for a study of cytomegalovirus exposure and HLA in healthy donors. General observations from the study: At a 0.05 false discovery rate, a later analysis found approximately 15,000 TCR beta sequences to be associated with HLA alleles.

Trimming pared 6 bases from V and 2 bases from J, leaving 10 bases between. Germline V gene sequence: CDR1 MNHEY, CDR2 SVGAGI. CDR3 size: 13 residues. PCR involved 60 Vbeta and 13 Jbeta primers. Using immunoSEQ multiplex PCR, the repertoire was profiled, and TCRdb retains in-frame clones only, with some absent. The sample has some 90,000 clones; 60% to 80% are singletons. This clone was counted once. What it recognizes is unknown. This chain uses TRBV6-5 with TRBJ2-5, with D hard to call. Material for sequencing was PBMCs. This receptor was obtained from a woman aged 50 to 60 in good health and CMV-seropositive. CDR3 protein: CASSPRFQETQYF. The CDR3 DNA follows: TGTGCCAGCAGCCCCAGGTTTCAAGAGACCCAGTACTTC.